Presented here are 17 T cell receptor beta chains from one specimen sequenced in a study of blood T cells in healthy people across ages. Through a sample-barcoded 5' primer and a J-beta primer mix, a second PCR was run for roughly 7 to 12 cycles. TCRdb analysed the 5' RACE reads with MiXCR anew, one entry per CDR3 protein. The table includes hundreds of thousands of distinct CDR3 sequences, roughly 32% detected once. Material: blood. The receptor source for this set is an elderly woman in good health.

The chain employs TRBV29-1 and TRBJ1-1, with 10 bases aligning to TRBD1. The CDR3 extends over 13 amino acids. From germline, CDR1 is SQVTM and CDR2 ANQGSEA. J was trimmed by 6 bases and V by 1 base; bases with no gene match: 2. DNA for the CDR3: TGCAGCGTTGAAGCAGGGACAGGGGCTGAAGCTTTCTTT. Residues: CSVEAGTGAEAFF.

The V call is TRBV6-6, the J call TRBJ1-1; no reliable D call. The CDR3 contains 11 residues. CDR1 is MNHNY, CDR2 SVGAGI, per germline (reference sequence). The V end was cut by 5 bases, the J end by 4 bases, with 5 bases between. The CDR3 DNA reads TGTGCCAGCAGTGAACTCACTGAAGCTTTCTTT. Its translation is CASSELTEAFF.

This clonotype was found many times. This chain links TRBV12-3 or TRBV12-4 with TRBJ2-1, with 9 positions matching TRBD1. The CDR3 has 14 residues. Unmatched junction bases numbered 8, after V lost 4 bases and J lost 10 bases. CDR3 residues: CASSSGQGIWEQFF. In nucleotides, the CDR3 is TGTGCCAGCAGTTCGGGACAGGGAATTTGGGAGCAGTTCTTC.

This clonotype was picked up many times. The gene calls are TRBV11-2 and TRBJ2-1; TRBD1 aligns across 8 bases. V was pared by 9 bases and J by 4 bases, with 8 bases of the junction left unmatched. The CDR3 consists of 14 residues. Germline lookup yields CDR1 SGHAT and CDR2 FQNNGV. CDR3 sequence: CASSGTGTYNEQFF. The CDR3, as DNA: TGTGCCAGTTCCGGGACAGGAACGTACAATGAGCAGTTCTTC.

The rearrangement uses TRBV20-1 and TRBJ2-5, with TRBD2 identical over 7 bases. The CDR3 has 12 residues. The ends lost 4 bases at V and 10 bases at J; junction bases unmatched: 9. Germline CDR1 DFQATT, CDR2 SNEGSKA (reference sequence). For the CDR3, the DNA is TGCAGTGCTATCGGGGGGACCTTCGACCAGTACTTC. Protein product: CSAIGGTFDQYF.

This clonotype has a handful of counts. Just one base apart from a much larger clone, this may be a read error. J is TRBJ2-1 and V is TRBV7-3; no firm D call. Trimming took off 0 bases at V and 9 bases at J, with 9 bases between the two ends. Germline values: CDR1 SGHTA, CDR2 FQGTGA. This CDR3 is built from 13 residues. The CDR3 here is CASSLTLRSEQFF. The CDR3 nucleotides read TGTGCCAGCAGCTTAACGCTCAGATCTGAGCAGTTCTTC.

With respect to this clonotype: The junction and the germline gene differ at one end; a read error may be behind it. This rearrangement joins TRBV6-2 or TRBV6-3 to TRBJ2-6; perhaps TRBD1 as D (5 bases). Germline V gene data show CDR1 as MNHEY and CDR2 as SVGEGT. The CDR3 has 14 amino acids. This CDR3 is CAGSYISGANVLTF. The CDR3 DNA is TGTGCCGGCAGTTACATCTCTGGGGCCAACGTCCTAACTTTC.

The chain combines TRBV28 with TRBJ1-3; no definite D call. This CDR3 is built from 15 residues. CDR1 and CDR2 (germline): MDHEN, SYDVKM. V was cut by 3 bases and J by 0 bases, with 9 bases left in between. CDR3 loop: CASSFPRSSGNTIYF. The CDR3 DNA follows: TGTGCCAGCAGTTTTCCACGCAGCTCTGGAAACACCATATATTTT.

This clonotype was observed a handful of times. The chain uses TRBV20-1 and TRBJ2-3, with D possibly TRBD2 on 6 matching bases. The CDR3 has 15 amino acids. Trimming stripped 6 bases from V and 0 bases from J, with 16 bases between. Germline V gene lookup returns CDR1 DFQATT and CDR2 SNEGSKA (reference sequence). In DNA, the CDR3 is TGCAGTGCCGAAAAAGCGGGTTCTAGCACAGATACGCAGTATTTT. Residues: CSAEKAGSSTDTQYF.

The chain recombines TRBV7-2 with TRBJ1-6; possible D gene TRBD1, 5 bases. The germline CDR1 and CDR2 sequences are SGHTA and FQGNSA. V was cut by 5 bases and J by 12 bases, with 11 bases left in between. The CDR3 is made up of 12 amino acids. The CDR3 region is CASSSGAGPLHF. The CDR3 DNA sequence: TGTGCCAGCAGCAGCGGGGCGGGACCCCTCCACTTT.

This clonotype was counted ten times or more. The CDR3 is CASSRFGGGSFGEQYF. CDR3 coding DNA: TGTGCCAGCAGCCGCTTTGGGGGGGGCTCGTTCGGGGAGCAGTACTTC. The chain is built from TRBV12-3 or TRBV12-4 and TRBJ2-5; maybe TRBD2 (7 bases). With 6 bases removed from V and 11 bases from J, the gap between germline ends came to 28 bases. CDR3 length: 16 amino acids.

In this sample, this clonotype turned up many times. Written as DNA, the CDR3 is TGTGCCAGCAGTCCGGATTTGACAGGGAATGGCTACACCTTC. The encoded protein is CASSPDLTGNGYTF. V and J are TRBV7-9 and TRBJ1-2, with TRBD1 matching 7 bases. J gave up 6 bases and V 6 bases, and 10 bases lay outside the gene matches. The CDR3 sequence is 14 residues long. Germline V CDR1 and CDR2: SEHNR, FQNEAQ (reference sequence).

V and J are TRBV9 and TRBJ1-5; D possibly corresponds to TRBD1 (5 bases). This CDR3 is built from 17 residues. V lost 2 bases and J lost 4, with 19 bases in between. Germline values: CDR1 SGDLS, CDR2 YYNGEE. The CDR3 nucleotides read TGTGCCAGCAGCGTCAATGGGGCCTCCTCGGATAATCAGCCCCAGCATTTT. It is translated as CASSVNGASSDNQPQHF.

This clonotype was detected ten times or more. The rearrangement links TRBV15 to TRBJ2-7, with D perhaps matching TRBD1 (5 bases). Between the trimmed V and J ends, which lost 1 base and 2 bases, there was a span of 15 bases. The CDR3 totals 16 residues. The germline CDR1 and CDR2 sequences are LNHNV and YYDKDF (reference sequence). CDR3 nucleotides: TGTGCCACCAGCAGAGGAACAGGAAGAGCCACCTACGAGCAGTACTTC. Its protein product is CATSRGTGRATYEQYF.

The CDR3 DNA is TGCAGTGCTCGGCCTAGCGGTGCCGTGGAGACCCAGTACTTC. It specifies CSARPSGAVETQYF. V is TRBV20-1 and J is TRBJ2-7; TRBD2 agrees at 7 bases. The DNA end is a closer match to TRBJ2-5, so the J assignment may be wrong. The CDR3 runs 14 residues. The germline V gene has CDR1 DFQATT and CDR2 SNEGSKA (reference sequence).

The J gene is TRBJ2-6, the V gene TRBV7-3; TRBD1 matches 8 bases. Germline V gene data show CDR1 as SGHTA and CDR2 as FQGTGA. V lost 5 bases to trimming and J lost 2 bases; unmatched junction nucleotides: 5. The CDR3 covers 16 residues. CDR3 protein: CASSLTGAAGANVLTF. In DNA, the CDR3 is TGTGCCAGCAGCCTGACAGGGGCGGCTGGGGCCAACGTCCTGACTTTC.

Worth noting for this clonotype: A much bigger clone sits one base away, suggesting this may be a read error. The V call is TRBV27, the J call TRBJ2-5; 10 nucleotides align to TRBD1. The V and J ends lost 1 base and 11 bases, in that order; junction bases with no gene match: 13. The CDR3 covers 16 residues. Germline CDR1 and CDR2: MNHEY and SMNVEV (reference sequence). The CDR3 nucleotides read TGTGCCAGCAGTTTATACCGGGACAGGGGATACAATGAGCAGTACTTC. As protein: CASSLYRDRGYNEQYF.